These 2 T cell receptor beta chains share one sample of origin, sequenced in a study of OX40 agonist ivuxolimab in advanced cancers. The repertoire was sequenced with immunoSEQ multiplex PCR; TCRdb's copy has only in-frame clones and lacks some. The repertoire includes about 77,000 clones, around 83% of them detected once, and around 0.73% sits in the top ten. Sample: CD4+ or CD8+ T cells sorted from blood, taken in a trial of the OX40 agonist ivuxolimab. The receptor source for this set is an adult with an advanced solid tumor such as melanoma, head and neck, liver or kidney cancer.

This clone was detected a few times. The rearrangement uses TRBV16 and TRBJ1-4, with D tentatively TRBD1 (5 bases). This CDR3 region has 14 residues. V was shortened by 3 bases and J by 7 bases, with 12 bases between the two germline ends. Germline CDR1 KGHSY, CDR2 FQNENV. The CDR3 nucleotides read TGTGCCAGCAGCCATCGGAGGGGCGGTGAAAAACTGTTTTTT. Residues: CASSHRRGGEKLFF.

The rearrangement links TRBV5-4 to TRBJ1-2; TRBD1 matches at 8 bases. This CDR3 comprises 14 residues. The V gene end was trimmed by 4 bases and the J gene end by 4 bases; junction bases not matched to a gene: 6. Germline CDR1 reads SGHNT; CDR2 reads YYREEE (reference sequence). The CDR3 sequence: CASSVDREAYGYTF. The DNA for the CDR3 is TGTGCCAGCAGCGTGGACAGGGAAGCCTATGGCTACACCTTC.